Following are 26 T cell receptor beta chains from one sample sequenced in a study of cytomegalovirus exposure and HLA in healthy donors. Researchers ran the PCR with 60 Vbeta and 13 Jbeta primers. Profiled with immunoSEQ multiplex PCR; TCRdb holds only in-frame clones, not every one. Among fewer than 200,000 clones listed, roughly 70% were seen once. The specimen sequenced was PBMCs. These receptor sequences come from a girl between 5 and 17 years old in good health and CMV-seronegative.

The chain joins TRBV5-1 to TRBJ2-3; 8 bases fit TRBD2. After removal of 5 bases from V and 1 base from J, the junction contained 9 bases not matched to a gene. Germline lookup yields CDR1 SGHRS and CDR2 YFSETQ. The CDR3 spans 16 residues. The CDR3 nucleotides are TGCGCCAGCAGGGACGGACTAGCACAACGCACAGATACGCAGTATTTT. Its translation is CASRDGLAQRTDTQYF.

This rearrangement joins TRBV6-5 to TRBJ2-5, with D possibly being TRBD2 (6 bases). Per the germline V gene, CDR1 is MNHEY and CDR2 is SVGAGI. The CDR3 is 11 amino acids. V was pared by 7 bases and J by 7 bases, with 10 bases between. The CDR3 loop reads CASTDGGTQYF. Here the CDR3 DNA reads TGTGCCAGCACCGACGGGGGGACCCAGTACTTC.

The chain links TRBV4-1 to TRBJ2-7; a possible D gene is TRBD1 (5 bases). CDR3 length: 14 residues. The V end lost 1 base, the J end lost 5 bases, and 12 bases lay between the germline ends. The V gene's germline CDR1 is MGHRA and CDR2 YSYEKL. CDR3 amino acids: CASSQVGRANEQYF. In DNA, the CDR3 is TGCGCCAGCAGCCAAGTAGGCAGGGCAAACGAGCAGTACTTC.

The gene calls are TRBV6-6 and TRBJ2-3, with D maybe TRBD2 (6 bases). V lost 6 bases and J 0 bases, leaving 10 bases between the germline ends. The CDR3 is 14 residues long. Germline assignment: CDR1 MNHNY and CDR2 SVGAGI (reference sequence). The CDR3 loop is CASRPRGSTDTQYF. The CDR3, as DNA: TGTGCCAGCAGACCCCGGGGGAGCACAGATACGCAGTATTTT.

V and J are TRBV6-5 and TRBJ2-5; 12 nucleotides match TRBD2. The length of the CDR3 is 15 residues. The V segment lost 5 bases and the J segment 3 bases; nucleotides outside the gene matches: 4. Germline V gene sequence: CDR1 MNHEY, CDR2 SVGAGI. The CDR3 sequence: CASSRPSGGEETQYF. CDR3 nucleotide sequence: TGTGCCAGCAGTCGCCCTAGCGGGGGGGAAGAGACCCAGTACTTC.

The chain carries TRBV6-1 and TRBJ1-1; D is possibly TRBD1 (6 bases). Trimming took off 6 bases at V and 5 bases at J, with 13 bases between the two ends. The V gene's germline CDR1 is MNHNS and CDR2 SASEGT. This CDR3 contains 13 residues. The CDR3 here is CASSRGSRTEAFF. CDR3 bases: TGTGCCAGCAGCAGGGGAAGTCGGACTGAAGCTTTCTTT.

The V and J genes are TRBV15 and TRBJ2-5; D uncertain. The germline gives CDR1 LNHNV, CDR2 YYDKDF (reference sequence). The germline V and J ends were trimmed by 0 bases and 2 bases, with 10 bases remaining between them. The CDR3 runs to 15 residues. In DNA form, the CDR3 reads TGTGCCACCAGCAGAGATCAAGAGGAGCAAGAGACCCAGTACTTC. This gives the protein CATSRDQEEQETQYF.

The chain combines TRBV5-5 with TRBJ2-7; no reliable D call. CDR3 length: 12 residues. Germline CDR1 SGHKS, CDR2 YYEKEE (reference sequence). Trimming removed 0 bases at V and 4 bases at J, with 5 bases between. The CDR3 loop is CASSLGGYEQYF. The CDR3 DNA reads TGTGCCAGCAGCTTGGGCGGTTACGAGCAGTACTTC.

The chain joins TRBV2 to TRBJ2-5, with 9 bases aligning to TRBD2. J lost 5 bases, V lost 3 bases, and 7 bases had no gene match. The CDR3 extends over 15 amino acids. Germline-derived CDR1 and CDR2 are SNHLY and FYNNEI. The CDR3: CASSDRSGGSETQYF. CDR3 nucleotide sequence: TGTGCCAGCAGTGACCGGAGCGGGGGGTCGGAGACCCAGTACTTC.

This clone appeared a few times. CDR3 bases: TGTGCCACCTCCGCAGTAACCTCCTACGAGCAGTACTTC. It translates to CATSAVTSYEQYF. J is TRBJ2-7 and V is TRBV15, with D uncertain. Germline values: CDR1 LNHNV, CDR2 YYDKDF (reference sequence). Between the trimmed V and J ends, which lost 8 bases and 0 bases, there was a span of 11 bases. This CDR3 has 13 residues. Combining the CDR3 with reference TRBV15 and TRBJ2-7 gives the whole variable domain DAMVIQNPRYQVTQFGKPVTLSCSQTLNHNVMYWYQQKSSQAPKLLFHYYDKDFNNEADTPDNFQSRRPNTSFCFLDIRSPGLGDTAMYLCATSAVTSYEQYFGPGTRLTVT.

The genes are TRBV18 and TRBJ2-7; TRBD2 is a possible D gene (6 bases). V lost 2 bases to trimming and J lost 4 bases, with 9 bases between them. The CDR3 consists of 13 residues. Per the germline V gene, CDR1 is KGHSH and CDR2 is LQKENI. The DNA of the CDR3 is TGTGCCAGCTCACCAGGGGACTCGTACGAGCAGTACTTC. It yields the protein CASSPGDSYEQYF.

The rearrangement uses TRBV10-1 and TRBJ1-6; 7 nucleotides match TRBD1. The germline V gene encodes CDR1 WNHNN and CDR2 SYGVQD (reference sequence). J gave up 9 bases and V 5 bases, and 10 bases lay outside the gene matches. The CDR3 extends over 15 amino acids. The CDR3 nucleotides read TGCGCCAGCAGTTCCCCCTGGGACAGAACTTCACCCCTCCACTTT. This codes for CASSSPWDRTSPLHF.

V gene TRBV15 combines with J gene TRBJ1-4; maybe TRBD1 (6 bases). The germline gives CDR1 LNHNV, CDR2 YYDKDF (reference sequence). This CDR3 contains 14 residues. V was clipped by 1 base and J by 11 bases, with 14 bases between them. The chain's CDR3 is CATSRAGTSLKLFF. The CDR3 nucleotides are TGTGCCACCAGCAGAGCAGGGACATCCCTTAAACTGTTTTTT.

Points on this clone: The conserved phenylalanine or tryptophan normally closing the CDR3 is absent here, so this likely arose from a read error. The DNA is left out, because the CDR3 cannot be placed on it with certainty; the CDR3 is given as TCRdb lists it. This rearrangement joins TRBV2 to TRBJ1-2; the DNA was not compared with TRBD1, the D call given in the table. The CDR3 extends over 12 residues, inclusive of both ends. Germline CDR1 SNHLY, CDR2 FYNNEI. CDR3 loop: CASSEAGVSVGL.

This rearrangement joins TRBV5-1 to TRBJ2-5, with 7 bases fitting TRBD1. The J call may be faulty, since TRBJ2-7 better matches the DNA end. CDR1 and CDR2 from the germline V gene are SGHRS and YFSETQ. The CDR3 loop spans 14 amino acids. The CDR3 nucleotides read TGCGCCAGCAGCACCCGCAGGGGGAGTTACGAGCAGTACTTC. Translated: CASSTRRGSYEQYF.

This chain connects TRBV7-8 to TRBJ2-1; 8 nucleotides match TRBD2. This CDR3 is built from 15 residues. V shed 1 base and J 8 bases; nucleotides not matched to a gene: 7. The germline gives CDR1 SGHVS, CDR2 FQNEAQ. The chain's CDR3 is CASSLVVAGSHEQFF. In DNA form, the CDR3 reads TGTGCCAGCAGCTTAGTGGTAGCGGGGTCGCATGAGCAGTTCTTC.

The chain carries TRBV10-3 and TRBJ2-7, with a weak D call TRBD1 (7 bases). Germline lookup yields CDR1 ENHRY and CDR2 SYGVKD. The V end was cut by 6 bases, the J end by 0 bases, with 12 bases between. This CDR3 has 14 amino acids. The DNA for the CDR3 is TGTGCCATCAGCCGGCGGGACAGCTCCTACGAGCAGTACTTC. Its protein product is CAISRRDSSYEQYF.

This clone showed up just once. The chain carries TRBV5-1 and TRBJ2-1; weak D call: TRBD2 (6 bases). V was pared by 4 bases and J by 5 bases, with 13 bases between. Germline lookup yields CDR1 SGHRS and CDR2 YFSETQ. The CDR3 is made up of 14 amino acids. CDR3 residues: CASSTPGSHNEQFF. CDR3 nucleotides: TGCGCCAGCAGCACCCCCGGGAGCCACAATGAGCAGTTCTTC.

The rearrangement joins TRBV15 to TRBJ1-2; D not certain. V was trimmed by 5 bases and J by 3 bases, leaving 16 bases between them. Germline loops: CDR1 LNHNV, CDR2 YYDKDF (reference sequence). The CDR3 has 15 amino acids. CDR3 amino acids: CATSVTRPGDYGYTF. CDR3 nucleotides: TGTGCCACCAGCGTAACCAGACCCGGGGACTATGGCTACACCTTC.

This clone came up a few times. The chain has TRBV27 and TRBJ2-5; D is ambiguous. The CDR3 consists of 12 residues. Germline V gene data show CDR1 as MNHEY and CDR2 as SMNVEV (reference sequence). With 0 bases removed from V and 5 bases from J, the gap between germline ends came to 4 bases. CDR3 region: CASSLSGETQYF. CDR3 in DNA: TGTGCCAGCAGTTTATCCGGGGAGACCCAGTACTTC.

The gene calls are TRBV11-2 and TRBJ1-4; TRBD1 matches at 8 bases. The CDR3 consists of 15 residues. Germline trimming cut 0 bases from V and 7 bases from J; bases unmatched to any gene: 4. Germline-derived CDR1 and CDR2 are SGHAT and FQNNGV. CDR3 sequence: CASSLEWQGAEKLFF. As DNA, the CDR3 is TGTGCCAGCAGCTTAGAATGGCAGGGGGCTGAAAAACTGTTTTTT.

The chain joins TRBV29-1 to TRBJ2-5, with D perhaps matching TRBD1 (5 bases). There are 13 residues in the CDR3. Trimming stripped 3 bases from V and 0 bases from J, with 8 bases between. CDR1 and CDR2 from the germline V gene are SQVTM and ANQGSEA. CDR3 sequence: CSVDPGNQETQYF. CDR3 sequence (DNA): TGCAGCGTTGATCCAGGGAACCAAGAGACCCAGTACTTC.

The V and J genes are TRBV4-2 and TRBJ1-1; D gene ambiguous. V lost 0 bases and J 7 bases, leaving 15 bases between the germline ends. The CDR3 totals 15 residues. Germline assignment: CDR1 LGHNA and CDR2 YNFKEQ. The CDR3 loop reads CASSQDIADTGEAFF. For the CDR3, the DNA is TGTGCCAGCAGCCAAGATATTGCCGACACCGGTGAAGCTTTCTTT.

The J gene is TRBJ1-2, the V gene TRBV13; D is undetermined. Trimming removed 0 bases from V and 2 bases from J, with 13 bases in between. Germline CDR1 is PRHDT and CDR2 is FYEKMQ (reference sequence). This CDR3 is 16 amino acids long. CDR3 loop: CASSLGLAKENYGYTF. The CDR3 DNA follows: TGTGCCAGCAGCTTAGGCCTAGCAAAGGAAAACTATGGCTACACCTTC.

The rearrangement links TRBV5-1 to TRBJ2-7; a possible D gene is TRBD1 (5 bases). The germline V gene has CDR1 SGHRS and CDR2 YFSETQ. This CDR3 has 14 residues. Trimming cost V 1 base and J 5 bases, with 13 bases left between them. The DNA of the CDR3 is TGCGCCAGCAGCTTGTCCCAGGGCGGCCACGAGCAGTACTTC. Translating it yields CASSLSQGGHEQYF.

The J gene is TRBJ2-2, the V gene TRBV11-2; D is possibly TRBD2 (7 bases). Germline-derived CDR1 and CDR2 are SGHAT and FQNNGV. This CDR3 spans 15 amino acids. V lost 5 bases to trimming and J lost 5 bases, with 15 bases between them. For the CDR3, the DNA is TGTGCCAGCAGCCGTATAGGGGGGGGGACCGGGGAGCTGTTTTTT. This encodes CASSRIGGGTGELFF.